This T cell receptor (beta chain) was identified in a study of cytomegalovirus exposure and HLA in healthy donors. This clone has only a few counts. Sequencing used immunoSEQ multiplex PCR; TCRdb keeps in-frame clones, though not all of them. The table lists roughly 50,000 clones, over 85% of them singletons. Germline trimming cut 8 bases from V and 8 bases from J; bases unmatched to any gene: 18. The CDR3 has 16 residues. This sequence joins TRBV23-1 and TRBJ1-5, with TRBD1 identical over 7 bases. TRBV23-1 carries the ORF label, with uncertain function. Sequenced sample: PBMCs. This TCR came from a man aged 18 to 35 in good health and CMV-seronegative. CDR3 sequence reads: CASAYRRQGSGKPQHF. In nucleotides, the CDR3 is TGCGCCAGCGCGTACCGGAGACAGGGTTCTGGTAAGCCCCAGCATTTT.